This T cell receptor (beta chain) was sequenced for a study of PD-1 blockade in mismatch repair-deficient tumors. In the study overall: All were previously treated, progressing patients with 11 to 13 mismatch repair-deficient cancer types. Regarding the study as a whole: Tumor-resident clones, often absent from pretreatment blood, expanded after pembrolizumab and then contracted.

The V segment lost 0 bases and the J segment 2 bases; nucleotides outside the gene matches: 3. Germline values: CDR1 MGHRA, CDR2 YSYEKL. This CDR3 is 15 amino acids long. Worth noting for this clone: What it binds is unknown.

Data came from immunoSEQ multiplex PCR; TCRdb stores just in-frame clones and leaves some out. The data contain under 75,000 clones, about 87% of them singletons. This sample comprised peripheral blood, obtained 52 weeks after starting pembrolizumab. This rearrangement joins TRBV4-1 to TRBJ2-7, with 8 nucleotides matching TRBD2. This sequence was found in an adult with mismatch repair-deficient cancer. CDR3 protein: CASSQDMREAYEQYF. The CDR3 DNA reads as TGCGCCAGCAGCCAAGATATGCGGGAGGCCTACGAGCAGTACTTC.